These T cell receptor beta chains were read from a single sample in a study of Ad26.COV2.S vaccination and SARS-CoV-2 variants. The table came from immunoSEQ multiplex PCR; TCRdb's copy has only in-frame clones and leaves some out. This table has about 480,000 clones, around nine tenths appearing once. The sample consisted of peripheral blood, taken in a trial of Ad26.COV2.S vaccine versus placebo. The receptors were gathered from a person between 18 and 60 years old who received the Ad26.COV2.S COVID-19 vaccine or a placebo. Each CDR3 is given with its conserved first and last residue. Fields, in order: V gene, J gene, CDR3 protein.

>TRBV15|TRBJ2-2
CATSLRLAGGWNTGELFF
>TRBV19|TRBJ1-3
CASSIRDRMSSGNTIYF
>TRBV6-5|TRBJ2-5
CASSSSVQYQETQYF
>TRBV5-1|TRBJ2-5
CASSSSGNRQETQYF
>TRBV6-4|TRBJ1-6
CASPKTPVCYLRDDSPLHF
>TRBV19|TRBJ2-1
CASSISVTRYNEQFF
>TRBV10-3|TRBJ2-7
CAITPGQLYEQYF
>TRBV29-1|TRBJ1-1
CSAGTGNTEAFF
>TRBV3-1/TRBV3-2|TRBJ2-6
CASSYPEGGRSGANVLTF
>TRBV5-4|TRBJ2-1
CASSPMTSGNNEQFF
>TRBV4-2|TRBJ2-7
CASSQPGTGYEQYF
>TRBV14|TRBJ2-1
CASSQVESGGNEQFF
>TRBV28|TRBJ1-1
CASTHSGGYTEAFF
>TRBV7-3|TRBJ2-5
CASSLTGAGGQETQYF
>TRBV7-2|TRBJ2-3
CASSLVGLTYTQYF
>TRBV13|TRBJ2-1
CASSLIASGTYNEQFF
>TRBV5-5|TRBJ2-7
CASSPPRGGYEQYF
>TRBV7-8|TRBJ1-4
CASSLGQGNNEKLFF
>TRBV11-2|TRBJ1-1
CASSLGPTTTGAFF
>TRBV30|TRBJ1-1
CAWSVAGYTTEAFF
>TRBV9|TRBJ2-7
CASSVGLDYEQYF
>TRBV5-6|TRBJ2-3
CATQKRERDTQYF
>TRBV3-1/TRBV3-2|TRBJ1-2
CASSRDRGDGYTF
>TRBV2|TRBJ2-7
CASSDGLAGTYEQYF
>TRBV30|TRBJ1-6
CAWSDDRNSPLHF
>TRBV7-9|TRBJ2-3
CASSPGGVADTQYF
>TRBV10-3|TRBJ1-3
CAISPGGPETGNTIYF
>TRBV18|TRBJ2-5
CASSPKGETQYF
>TRBV3-1/TRBV3-2|TRBJ2-3
CASSPSRAGTDTQYF
>TRBV28|TRBJ2-7
CASRKQGSYEQYF
>TRBV19|TRBJ2-1
CATLDRSSYNEQFF
>TRBV7-2|TRBJ2-2
CASSRRGGTGELFF
>TRBV28|TRBJ1-5
CATENRGSSNQPQHF
>TRBV30|TRBJ2-7
CAWSVLGYEQYF
>TRBV30|TRBJ2-1
CAWVGAGTGVYEQFF
>TRBV28|TRBJ1-2
CASSSLGLGYGYTF
>TRBV19|TRBJ2-3
CASRGLAGNTDTQYF
>TRBV6-1|TRBJ2-3
CASSEAHLADSTDTQYF
>TRBV6-6|TRBJ2-2
CASSYSENTGELFF
>TRBV12-3/TRBV12-4|TRBJ1-1
CASSRENTEAFF
>TRBV27|TRBJ2-4
CASSYGALTGLLNIQYF
>TRBV6-2/TRBV6-3|TRBJ2-5
CASTPAAVGETQYF
>TRBV27|TRBJ1-2
CASSPNTAGDGYTF
>TRBV7-9|TRBJ2-7
CASSLGHGTGFYYEQYF
>TRBV19|TRBJ2-3
CASSFRTRLGADTQYF
>TRBV27|TRBJ2-1
CASRPGAGNEQFF
>TRBV6-5|TRBJ1-2
CASSSNTGAKSYGYTF
>TRBV11-2|TRBJ2-1
CASSLAGGSGNEQFF
>TRBV7-9|TRBJ1-2
CASRTDRASNYGYTF
>TRBV3-1/TRBV3-2|TRBJ2-7
CASSQEYGQGAYEQYF
>TRBV27|TRBJ2-5
CASSLSARALNQETQYF
>TRBV29-1|TRBJ2-3
CSVEGTGELTQYF
>TRBV28|TRBJ1-3
CATLRGGRNTIYF
>TRBV7-2|TRBJ1-6
CASSLWAGRHNSPLHF
>TRBV7-2|TRBJ2-1
CASSLASMSPNEQFF
>TRBV5-1|TRBJ1-1
CASSPTPLGDRGQMENTEAFF
>TRBV5-1|TRBJ2-1
CASSSPGTPGRNEQFF